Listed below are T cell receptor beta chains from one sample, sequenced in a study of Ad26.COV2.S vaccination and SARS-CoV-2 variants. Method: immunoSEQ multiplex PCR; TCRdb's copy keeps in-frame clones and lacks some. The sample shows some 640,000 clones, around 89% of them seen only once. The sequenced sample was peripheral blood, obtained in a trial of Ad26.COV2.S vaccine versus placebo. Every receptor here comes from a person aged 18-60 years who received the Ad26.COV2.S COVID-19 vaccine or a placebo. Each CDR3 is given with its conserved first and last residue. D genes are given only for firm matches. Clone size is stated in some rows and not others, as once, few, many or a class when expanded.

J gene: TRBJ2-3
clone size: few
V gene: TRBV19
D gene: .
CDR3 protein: CASSPTGTDTQYF
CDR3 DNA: TGTGCCAGTAGTCCGACGGGCACAGATACGCAGTATTTT

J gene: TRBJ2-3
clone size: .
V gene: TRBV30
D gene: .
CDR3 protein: CAWSGSTDTQYF
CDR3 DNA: TGTGCCTGGAGCGGGAGCACAGATACGCAGTATTTT

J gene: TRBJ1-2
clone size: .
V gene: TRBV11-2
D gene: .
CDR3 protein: CASSLSGNYGYTF
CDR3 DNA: TGTGCCAGCAGCTTATCCGGAAACTATGGCTACACCTTC

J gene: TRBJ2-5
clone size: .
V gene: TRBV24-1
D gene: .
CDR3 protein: CATSGGVGETQYF
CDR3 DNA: TGTGCCACCAGTGGGGGGGTCGGGGAGACCCAGTACTTC

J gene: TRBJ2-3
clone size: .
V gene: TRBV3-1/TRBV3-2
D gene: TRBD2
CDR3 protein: CASSQLRGRGTDTQYF
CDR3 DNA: TGTGCCAGCAGCCAACTACGGGGGAGGGGCACAGATACGCAGTATTTT

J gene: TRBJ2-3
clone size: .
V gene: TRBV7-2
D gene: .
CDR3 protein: CASSFGLSVADTQYF
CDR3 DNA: TGTGCCAGCAGCTTCGGACTTAGTGTTGCAGATACGCAGTATTTT

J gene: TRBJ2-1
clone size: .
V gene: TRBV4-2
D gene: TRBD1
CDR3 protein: CASSQLYRGSSYNEQFF
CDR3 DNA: TGTGCCAGCAGCCAATTATACAGGGGGAGCTCCTACAATGAGCAGTTCTTC

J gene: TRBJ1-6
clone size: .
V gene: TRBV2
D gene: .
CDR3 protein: CASSLSEERNSPLHF
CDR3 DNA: TGTGCCAGCAGTTTGTCGGAGGAGAGAAATTCACCCCTCCACTTT

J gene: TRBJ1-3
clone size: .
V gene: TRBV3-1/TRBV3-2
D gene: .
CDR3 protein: CASSQVDSFQGIHSGNTIYF
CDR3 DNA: TGTGCCAGCAGCCAAGTCGACAGCTTTCAAGGCATCCACTCTGGAAACACCATATATTTT

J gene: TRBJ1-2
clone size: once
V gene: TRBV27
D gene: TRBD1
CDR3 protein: CASSWDRGYGYTF
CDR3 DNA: TGTGCCAGCAGCTGGGACAGGGGCTATGGCTACACCTTC

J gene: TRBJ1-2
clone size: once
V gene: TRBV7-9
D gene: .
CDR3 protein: CASSLMGRWGYTF
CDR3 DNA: TGTGCCAGCAGCTTAATGGGGCGGTGGGGCTACACCTTC

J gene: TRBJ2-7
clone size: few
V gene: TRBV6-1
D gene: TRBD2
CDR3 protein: CASSEASRASGRYEQYF
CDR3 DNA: TGTGCCAGCAGTGAAGCGAGTAGGGCTAGCGGGAGGTACGAGCAGTACTTC

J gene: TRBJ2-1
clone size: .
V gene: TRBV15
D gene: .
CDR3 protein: CATSRRGSWGNNEQFF
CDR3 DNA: TGTGCCACCAGCAGACGTGGGAGTTGGGGGAACAATGAGCAGTTCTTC

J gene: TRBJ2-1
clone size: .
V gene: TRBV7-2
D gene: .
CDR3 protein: CASSLVKMSSEQFF
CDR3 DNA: TGTGCCAGCAGCTTAGTGAAGATGAGTAGTGAGCAGTTCTTC

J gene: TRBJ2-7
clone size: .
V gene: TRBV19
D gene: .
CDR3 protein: CASRSGLSYEQYF
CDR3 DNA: TGTGCCAGTAGATCCGGACTTTCCTACGAGCAGTACTTC

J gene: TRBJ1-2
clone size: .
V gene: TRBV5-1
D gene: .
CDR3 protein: CASSRLYGVNYGYTF
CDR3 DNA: TGCGCCAGCAGCCGACTATATGGGGTTAACTATGGCTACACCTTC

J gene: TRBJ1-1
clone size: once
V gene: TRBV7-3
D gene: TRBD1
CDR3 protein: CASSIQGGTEAFF
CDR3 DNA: TGTGCCAGCAGCATACAGGGGGGGACTGAAGCTTTCTTT

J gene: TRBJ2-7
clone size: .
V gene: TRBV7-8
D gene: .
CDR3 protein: CASSLESFVNEQYF
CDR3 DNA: TGTGCCAGCAGCTTAGAATCGTTCGTTAACGAGCAGTACTTC

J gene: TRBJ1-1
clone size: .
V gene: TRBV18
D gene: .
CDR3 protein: CASSPWGPSTEAFF
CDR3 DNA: TGTGCCAGCTCACCATGGGGGCCGAGCACTGAAGCTTTCTTT

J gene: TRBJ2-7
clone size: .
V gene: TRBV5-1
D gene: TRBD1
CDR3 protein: CASSSGQGEQYF
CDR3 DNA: TGCGCCAGCAGTTCTGGACAGGGAGAGCAGTACTTC

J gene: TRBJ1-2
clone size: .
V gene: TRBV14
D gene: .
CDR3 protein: CASSPFLENYGYTF
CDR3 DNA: TGTGCCAGCAGCCCTTTTCTCGAAAACTATGGCTACACCTTC

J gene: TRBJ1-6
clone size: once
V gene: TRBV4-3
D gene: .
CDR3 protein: CASSQDKPHSFGTTWRNSPLHF
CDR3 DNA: TGCGCCAGCAGCCAAGATAAACCCCACAGTTTTGGTACAACTTGGAGAAATTCACCCCTCCACTTT

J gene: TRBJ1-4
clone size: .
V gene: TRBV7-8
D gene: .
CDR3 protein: CASSLRGLSNEKLFF
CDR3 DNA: TGTGCCAGCAGCTTAAGGGGACTGAGTAATGAAAAACTGTTTTTT